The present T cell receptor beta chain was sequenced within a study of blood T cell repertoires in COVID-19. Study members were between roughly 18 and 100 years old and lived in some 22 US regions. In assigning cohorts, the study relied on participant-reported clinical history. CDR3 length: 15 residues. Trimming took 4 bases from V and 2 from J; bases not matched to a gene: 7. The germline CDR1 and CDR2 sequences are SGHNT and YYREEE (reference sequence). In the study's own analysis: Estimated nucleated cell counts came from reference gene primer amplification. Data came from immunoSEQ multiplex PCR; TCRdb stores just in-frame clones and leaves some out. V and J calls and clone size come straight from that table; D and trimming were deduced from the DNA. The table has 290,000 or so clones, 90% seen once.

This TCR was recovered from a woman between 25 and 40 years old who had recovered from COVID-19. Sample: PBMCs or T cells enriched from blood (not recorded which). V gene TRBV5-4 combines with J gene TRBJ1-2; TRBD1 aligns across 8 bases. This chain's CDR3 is CASSPWTGSNYGYTF. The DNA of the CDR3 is TGTGCCAGCAGCCCATGGACAGGGTCAAACTATGGCTACACCTTC.